The clone carrying this T cell receptor (beta chain) was observed a handful of times. The data originate from a study of cytomegalovirus exposure and HLA in healthy donors. The PCR used 60 Vbeta and 13 Jbeta primers. The protocol was immunoSEQ multiplex PCR, while the TCRdb copy is restricted to in-frame clones and leaves out a portion. The profile shows more than 120,000 clones, over 80% of them singletons. Donors sampled were nominally healthy, though unrecorded immune exposures were likely. V shed 5 bases and J shed 1 base, with 18 bases lying between them. The CDR3 has 16 residues. The germline V gene encodes CDR1 LNHDA and CDR2 SQIVND (reference sequence).

The origin of this receptor is a woman in her 30s in good health and CMV-seronegative. The specimen was PBMCs. The chain links TRBV19 to TRBJ2-7; a weak D match, TRBD1 (6 bases). The CDR3 bases are TGTGCCAGTAGTGCCCGTCGGGCAGGGGATTCCTACGAGCAGTACTTC. Translating it yields CASSARRAGDSYEQYF.